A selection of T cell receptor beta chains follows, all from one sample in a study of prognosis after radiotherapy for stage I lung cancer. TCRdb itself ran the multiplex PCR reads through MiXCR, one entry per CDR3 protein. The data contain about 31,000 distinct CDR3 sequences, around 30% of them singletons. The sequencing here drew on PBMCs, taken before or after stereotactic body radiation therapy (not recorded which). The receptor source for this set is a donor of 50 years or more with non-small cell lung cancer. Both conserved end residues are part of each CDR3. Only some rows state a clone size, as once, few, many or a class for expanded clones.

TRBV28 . CASSPTGQGDNQPQHF
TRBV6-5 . CASSYPDSYFYTF
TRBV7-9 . CASSHRDRGDEQYF
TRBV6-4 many CASSAPGTGGREKLFF
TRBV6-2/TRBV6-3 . CASSYSIGERTNSYEQYF
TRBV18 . CASSPPRAETNEQFF
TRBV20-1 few CSALEQLKVHEQYF
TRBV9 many CASSVGTGLEQYF
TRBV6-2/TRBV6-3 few CASLLGTSGNIQYF
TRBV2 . CASRTGGESTEAFF
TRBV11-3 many CASSPGTSGRETQYF
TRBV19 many CASSRVSSNQPQHF
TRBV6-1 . CASSAWVNEHYF
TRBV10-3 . CAISDRTEKRYNEQFF
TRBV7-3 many CASSSNPGIGSPLHF
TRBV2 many CASSEIRFQPQHF
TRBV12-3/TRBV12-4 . CASRTGAYGYTF